The 14 T cell receptor beta chains below all came from one sample that was sequenced in a study of preoperative IRX-2 immunotherapy in early breast cancer (dated by TCRdb to about 2019). The treatment or condition label, read with the paper, signifies: preoperative locoregional IRX-2 cytokine immunotherapy. The method was the immunoSEQ multiplex PCR assay. The immuneACCESS repertoire file appears here via TCRdb, limited to in-frame rearrangements. These files lack a portion of the clones; in checked studies, under half of the deficit traces to unresolved V genes, and the cause of the others is not known. Here the sample has roughly 43,000 clones; just under 95% occur a single time. The ten largest clones represent 1.5% to 2% of the sample. The input for sequencing was tumor tissue, taken after IRX-2 immunotherapy. These receptors originate from a human donor with breast cancer.

V gene TRBV7-3 combines with J gene TRBJ2-1, with TRBD2 matching over 9 bases. Germline lookup yields CDR1 SGHTA and CDR2 FQGTGA. CDR3 length equals 16 residues. V was clipped by 1 base and J by 7 bases; unmatched bases: 8. The CDR3, as DNA: TGTGCCAGCAGCTTAAAAGGGCGGGGGGGCCGAAATGAGCAGTTCTTC. It codes for CASSLKGRGGRNEQFF. Variable domain in full (rest from reference TRBV7-3 and TRBJ2-1): GAGVSQTPSNKVTEKGKYVELRCDPISGHTALYWYRQSLGQGPEFLIYFQGTGAADDSGLPNDRFFAVRPEGSVSTLKIQRTERGDSAVYLCASSLKGRGGRNEQFFGPGTRLTVL.

The chain uses TRBV7-7 and TRBJ2-2, with 7 bases aligning to TRBD2. V gave up 4 bases and J gave up 5 bases; unmatched junction bases: 10. The CDR3 extends over 16 amino acids. CDR1 and CDR2 (germline): SSHAT, FNYEAQ (reference sequence). CDR3 region: CASSSIGGSVTGELFF. The CDR3 DNA sequence: TGTGCCAGCAGCTCTATTGGCGGGAGCGTTACCGGGGAGCTGTTTTTT.

The chain joins TRBV29-1 to TRBJ2-7; D may be TRBD1 (5 bases). This CDR3 has 12 residues. In germline, CDR1 is SQVTM, CDR2 ANQGSEA. Trimming cost V 7 bases and J 0 bases, with 10 bases left between them. The CDR3 protein is CSARQSSYEQYF. CDR3 bases: TGCAGCGCCCGACAGAGCTCCTACGAGCAGTACTTC.

The chain has TRBV5-4 and TRBJ2-1; 9 positions agree with TRBD2. The length of the CDR3 is 17 residues. V lost 0 bases and J lost 0; bases outside the gene matches: 4. Germline CDR1 and CDR2: SGHNT and YYREEE (reference sequence). The CDR3 spells CASSLGLAVSSYNEQFF. The CDR3 DNA reads TGTGCCAGCAGCTTGGGACTAGCGGTGAGCTCCTACAATGAGCAGTTCTTC. Filled out from reference TRBV5-4 and TRBJ2-1, the complete variable domain reads ETGVTQSPTHLIKTRGQQVTLRCSSQSGHNTVSWYQQALGQGPQFIFQYYREEENGRGNFPPRFSGLQFPNYSSELNVNALELDDSALYLCASSLGLAVSSYNEQFFGPGTRLTVL.

V and J are TRBV11-2 and TRBJ2-2; D is ambiguous. This CDR3 is built from 15 residues. Germline CDR1 and CDR2: SGHAT and FQNNGV. The V end lost 5 bases, the J end lost 5 bases, and 15 bases lay between the germline ends. The CDR3 nucleotides are TGTGCCAGCAGCCTACAGCTTCCTCAAACCGGGGAGCTGTTTTTT. It translates to CASSLQLPQTGELFF.

The rearrangement uses TRBV28 and TRBJ1-2; D not resolved. Trimming stripped 6 bases from V and 5 bases from J, with 22 bases between. CDR3 length: 16 residues. Germline-derived CDR1 and CDR2 are MDHEN and SYDVKM. CDR3 nucleotide sequence: TGTGCCAGCAGCTATCTTTCCCGGACTGTGGTTTATGGCTACACCTTC. The encoded protein is CASSYLSRTVVYGYTF.

This clone appeared a single time. The chain uses TRBV13 and TRBJ2-7; D might be TRBD2 (6 bases). This CDR3 region has 14 residues. V shed 7 bases and J shed 0 bases, with 13 bases lying between them. CDR1 is PRHDT, CDR2 FYEKMQ, per germline (reference sequence). The DNA of the CDR3 is TGTGCCAGCACCCCGCGGCGGGACTCCTACGAGCAGTACTTC. Encoded protein: CASTPRRDSYEQYF.

The J gene is TRBJ1-5, the V gene TRBV30, with D perhaps TRBD1 (6 bases). The CDR3 runs to 13 residues. V was pared by 2 bases and J by 4 bases, with 9 bases between. Germline V gives CDR1 GTSNPN, CDR2 SVGIG (reference sequence). The CDR3 protein is CAWSRQDNQPQHF. The CDR3 bases are TGTGCCTGGAGTAGACAGGATAATCAGCCCCAGCATTTT.

This chain joins TRBV7-2 and TRBJ1-1; D not certain. In germline, CDR1 is SGHTA, CDR2 FQGNSA. The CDR3 runs to 14 residues. V dropped 5 bases and J dropped 0 bases, with 10 bases sitting between them. DNA for the CDR3: TGTGCCAGCAGCCGCCTAGCCATGAACACTGAAGCTTTCTTT. Amino acids: CASSRLAMNTEAFF.

V is TRBV13 and J is TRBJ2-5; TRBD2 agrees at 11 bases. The CDR3 has 15 amino acids. J gave up 6 bases and V 3 bases, and 6 bases lay outside the gene matches. The germline gives CDR1 PRHDT, CDR2 FYEKMQ (reference sequence). CDR3 bases: TGTGCCAGCAGCTTCTTCACTAGCGGGAGACAGACCCAGTACTTC. It encodes CASSFFTSGRQTQYF.

The chain joins TRBV9 to TRBJ2-1, with 7 bases identical to TRBD2. The CDR3 spans 16 residues. J lost 7 bases, V lost 0 bases, and 10 bases had no gene match. Germline V CDR1 and CDR2: SGDLS, YYNGEE. CDR3 region: CASSVALGGGGNEQFF. The CDR3 coding sequence is TGTGCCAGCAGCGTAGCTCTTGGCGGGGGAGGAAATGAGCAGTTCTTC.

The chain combines TRBV10-3 with TRBJ2-7; perhaps TRBD1 as D (5 bases). This CDR3 is built from 14 residues. CDR1 is ENHRY, CDR2 SYGVKD, per germline. The V gene lost 0 bases and the J gene lost 1 base, with 7 bases spanning the gap. Here the CDR3 DNA reads TGTGCCATCAGTGAGTCGGGGCAGTCCTACGAGCAGTACTTC. Protein: CAISESGQSYEQYF.

The chain employs TRBV7-9 and TRBJ1-6, with TRBD1 as a possible D gene (5 bases). The CDR3 is made up of 16 amino acids. Germline CDR1 and CDR2: SEHNR and FQNEAQ (reference sequence). The V and J ends lost 2 bases and 6 bases respectively, with 14 bases between them. The CDR3 sequence: CASSLPGGALNSPLHF. The DNA of the CDR3 is TGTGCCAGCAGCTTACCGGGTGGGGCGCTTAATTCACCCCTCCACTTT.

The chain uses TRBV6-6 and TRBJ1-5; the D is unclear. The ends were cut back, 7 bases at V and 10 bases at J, with 20 bases in the middle. The CDR3 sequence is 14 residues long. Germline CDR1 is MNHNY and CDR2 is SVGAGI (reference sequence). The CDR3 DNA is TGTGCCAGCATCAGGACCGGGAAGTCGCAACCCCAGCATTTT. This encodes CASIRTGKSQPQHF.